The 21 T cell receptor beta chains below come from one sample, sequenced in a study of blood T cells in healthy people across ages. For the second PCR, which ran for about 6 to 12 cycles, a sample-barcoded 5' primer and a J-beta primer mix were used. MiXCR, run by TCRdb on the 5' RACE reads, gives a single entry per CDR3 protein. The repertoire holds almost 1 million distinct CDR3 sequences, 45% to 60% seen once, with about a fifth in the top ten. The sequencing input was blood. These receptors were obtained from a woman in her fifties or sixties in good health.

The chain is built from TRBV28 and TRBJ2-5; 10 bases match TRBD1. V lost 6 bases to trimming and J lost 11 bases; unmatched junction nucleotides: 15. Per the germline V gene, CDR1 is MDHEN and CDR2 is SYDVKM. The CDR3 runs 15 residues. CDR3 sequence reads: CASSHSGTGDNEQYF. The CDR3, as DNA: TGTGCCAGCAGCCACTCCGGGACAGGGGACAATGAGCAGTACTTC. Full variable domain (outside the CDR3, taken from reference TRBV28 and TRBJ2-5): DVKVTQSSRYLVKRTGEKVFLECVQDMDHENMFWYRQDPGLGLRLIYFSYDVKMKEKGDIPEGYSVSREKKERFSLILESASTNQTSMYLCASSHSGTGDNEQYFGPGTRLLVL.

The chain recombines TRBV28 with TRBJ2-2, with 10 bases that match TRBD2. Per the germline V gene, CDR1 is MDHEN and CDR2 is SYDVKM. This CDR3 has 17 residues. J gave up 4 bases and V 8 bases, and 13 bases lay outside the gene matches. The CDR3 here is CASSLLAGAEGTGELFF. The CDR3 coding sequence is TGTGCCAGCTCCCTCCTAGCGGGAGCGGAGGGCACCGGGGAGCTGTTTTTT.

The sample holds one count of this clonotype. CDR3 bases: TGCGCCAGCAGCCCGGGGACTAGCGGTGTGTCGCGCAATGAGCAGTACTTC. It yields the protein CASSPGTSGVSRNEQYF. V and J are TRBV4-3 and TRBJ2-5; 11 nucleotides line up with TRBD2. This CDR3 is built from 17 residues. CDR1 and CDR2 (germline): LGHNA, YSLEER. The V and J ends lost 4 bases and 11 bases, in that order; junction bases with no gene match: 18.

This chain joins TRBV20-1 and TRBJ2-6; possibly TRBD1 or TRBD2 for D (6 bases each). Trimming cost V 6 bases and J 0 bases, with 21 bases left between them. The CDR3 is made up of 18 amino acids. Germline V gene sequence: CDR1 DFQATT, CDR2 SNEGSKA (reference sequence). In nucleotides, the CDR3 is TGCAGTGCCCCGAAGGGGGGCAGGCCTTCCTCTGGGGCCAACGTCCTGACTTTC. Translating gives CSAPKGGRPSSGANVLTF.

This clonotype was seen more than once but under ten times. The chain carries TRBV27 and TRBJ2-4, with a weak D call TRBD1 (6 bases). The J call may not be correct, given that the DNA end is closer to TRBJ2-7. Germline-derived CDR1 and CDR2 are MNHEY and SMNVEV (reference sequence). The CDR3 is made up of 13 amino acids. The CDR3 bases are TGTGCCAGCAGTCCCAGGACAGTTAGCGAGCAGTACTTC. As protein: CASSPRTVSEQYF.

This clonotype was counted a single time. This CDR3 is CASRTWGQMKFGYTF. The CDR3 region has the DNA TGTGCCAGCAGGACATGGGGACAGATGAAATTTGGCTACACCTTC. V is TRBV6-2 or TRBV6-3 and J is TRBJ1-2; 7 positions agree with TRBD1. The V and J ends lost 6 bases and 7 bases, in that order; junction bases with no gene match: 14. The CDR3 sequence is 15 residues long. The germline V gene has CDR1 MNHEY and CDR2 SVGEGT.

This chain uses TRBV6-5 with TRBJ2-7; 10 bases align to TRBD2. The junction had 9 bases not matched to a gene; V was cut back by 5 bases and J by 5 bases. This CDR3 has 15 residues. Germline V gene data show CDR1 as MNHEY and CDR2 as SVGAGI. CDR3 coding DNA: TGTGCCAGCAGTACCCTAGCGGGAGAGGTCCACGAGCAGTACTTC. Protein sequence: CASSTLAGEVHEQYF.

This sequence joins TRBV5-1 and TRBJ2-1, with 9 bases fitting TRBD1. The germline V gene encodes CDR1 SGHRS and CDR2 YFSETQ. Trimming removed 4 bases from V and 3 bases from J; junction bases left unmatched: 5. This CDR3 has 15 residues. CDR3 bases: TGCGCCAGCAGCCGCGGGACAGGGATCTACAATGAGCAGTTCTTC. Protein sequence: CASSRGTGIYNEQFF.

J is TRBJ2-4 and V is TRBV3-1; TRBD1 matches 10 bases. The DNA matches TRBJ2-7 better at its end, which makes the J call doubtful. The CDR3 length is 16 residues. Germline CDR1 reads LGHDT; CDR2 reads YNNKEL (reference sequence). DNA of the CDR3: TGTGCCAGCAGCCAAGACGCCGGGACAGGGGCGTACGAGCAGTACTTC. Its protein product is CASSQDAGTGAYEQYF.

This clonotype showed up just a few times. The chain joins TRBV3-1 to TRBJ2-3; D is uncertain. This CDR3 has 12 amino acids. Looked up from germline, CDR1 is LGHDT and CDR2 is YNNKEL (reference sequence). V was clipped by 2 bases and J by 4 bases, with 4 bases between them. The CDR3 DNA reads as TGTGCCAGCAGCCAACATGCAGATACGCAGTATTTT. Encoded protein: CASSQHADTQYF.

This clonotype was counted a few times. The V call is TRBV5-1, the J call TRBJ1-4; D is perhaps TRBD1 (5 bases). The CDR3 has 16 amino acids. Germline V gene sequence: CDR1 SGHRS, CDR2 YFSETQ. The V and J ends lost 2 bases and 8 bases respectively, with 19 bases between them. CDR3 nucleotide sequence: TGCGCCAGCAGCTTTCCCGTGGACACCAGTAGAGAAAAACTGTTTTTT. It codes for CASSFPVDTSREKLFF.

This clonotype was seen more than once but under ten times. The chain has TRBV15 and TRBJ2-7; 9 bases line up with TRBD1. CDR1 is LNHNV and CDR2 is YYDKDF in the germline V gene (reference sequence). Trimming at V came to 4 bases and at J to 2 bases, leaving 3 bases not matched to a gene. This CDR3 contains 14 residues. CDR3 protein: CATSKYRGPYEQYF. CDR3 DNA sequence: TGTGCCACCAGCAAATACAGGGGGCCCTACGAGCAGTACTTC.

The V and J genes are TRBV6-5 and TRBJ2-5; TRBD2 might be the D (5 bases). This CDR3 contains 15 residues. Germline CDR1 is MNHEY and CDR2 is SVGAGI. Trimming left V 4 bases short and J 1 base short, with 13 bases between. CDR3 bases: TGTGCCAGCAGTTTTCAAGTTGGGAGCCAAGAGACCCAGTACTTC. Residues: CASSFQVGSQETQYF.

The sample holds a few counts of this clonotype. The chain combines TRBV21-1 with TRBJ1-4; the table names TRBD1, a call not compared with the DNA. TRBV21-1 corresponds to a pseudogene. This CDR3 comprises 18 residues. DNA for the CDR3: TGTGCCAGCAGCAAAGAGGTCCCCGTGGACAGGGGAAATGAAAAACTGTTTTTT. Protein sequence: CASSKEVPVDRGNEKLFF.

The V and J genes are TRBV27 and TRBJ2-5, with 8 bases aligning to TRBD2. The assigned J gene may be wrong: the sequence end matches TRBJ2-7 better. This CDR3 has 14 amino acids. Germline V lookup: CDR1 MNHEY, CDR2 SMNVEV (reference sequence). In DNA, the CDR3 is TGTGCCACCTCTACCGGGAGGGGGGGGTACGAGCAGTACTTC. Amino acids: CATSTGRGGYEQYF.

Here the CDR3 reads CSVRPYGNEQFF. Here the CDR3 DNA reads TGCAGTGTGCGACCATATGGCAATGAGCAGTTCTTC. This chain joins TRBV20-1 and TRBJ2-1; D unresolved. V was pared by 7 bases and J by 6 bases, with 13 bases between. The CDR3 has 12 residues. The germline V gene has CDR1 DFQATT and CDR2 SNEGSKA (reference sequence).

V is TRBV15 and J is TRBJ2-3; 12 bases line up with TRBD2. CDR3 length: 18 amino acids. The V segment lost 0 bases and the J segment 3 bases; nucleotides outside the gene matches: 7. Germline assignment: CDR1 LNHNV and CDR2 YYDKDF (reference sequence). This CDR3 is CATSRDPPTSGSTDTQYF. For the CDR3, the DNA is TGTGCCACCAGCAGAGACCCCCCGACTAGCGGGAGTACAGATACGCAGTATTTT.

The CDR3 reads CASSLAYRSNQPQHF. CDR3 DNA sequence: TGTGCCAGCAGTTTAGCTTATAGGAGCAATCAGCCCCAGCATTTT. The V call is TRBV12-3 or TRBV12-4, the J call TRBJ1-5; no clear D gene. Trimming stripped 0 bases from V and 1 base from J, with 7 bases between. CDR3 length: 15 amino acids.

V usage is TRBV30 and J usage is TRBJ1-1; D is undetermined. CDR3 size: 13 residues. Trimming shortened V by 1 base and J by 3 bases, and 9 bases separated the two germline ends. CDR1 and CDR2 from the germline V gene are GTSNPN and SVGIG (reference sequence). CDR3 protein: CAWSDRLYTEAFF. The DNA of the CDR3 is TGTGCCTGGAGTGACCGGCTCTACACTGAAGCTTTCTTT.

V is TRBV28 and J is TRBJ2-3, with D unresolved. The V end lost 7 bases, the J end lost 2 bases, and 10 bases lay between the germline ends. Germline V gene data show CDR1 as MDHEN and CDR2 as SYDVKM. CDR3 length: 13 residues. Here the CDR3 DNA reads TGTGCCAGCAATGGCAGGCCCACAGATACGCAGTATTTT. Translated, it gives CASNGRPTDTQYF.

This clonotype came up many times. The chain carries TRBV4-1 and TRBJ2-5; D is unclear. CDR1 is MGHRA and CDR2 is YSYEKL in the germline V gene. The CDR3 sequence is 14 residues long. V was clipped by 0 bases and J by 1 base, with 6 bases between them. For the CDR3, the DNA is TGCGCCAGCAGCCAAGATACTACCCAAGAGACCCAGTACTTC. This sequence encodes CASSQDTTQETQYF.